This TCR beta chain was sequenced for a study of T cell repertoires in cytomegalovirus infection. Across the whole study: Indications came from public TCR beta signatures; they pointed to CMV infection and to a matching HLA type.

With respect to this clonotype: Its antigen is as yet unknown.

V trimming: 5 bases; J trimming: 0 bases; junction bases outside the gene matches: 4. Germline assignment: CDR1 SGHAT and CDR2 FQNNGV. CDR3 length equals 15 residues. TCRdb re-called the reads through MiXCR, storing one row per CDR3 protein. The sample comprises 650,000 to 850,000 distinct CDR3 sequences, almost 30% of which are singletons, and approximately 14% rests with the top ten. Sequences were derived from cultured CD8+ T cells from PBMCs, sampled from culture after CMV antigen stimulation. This TCR was recovered from a human donor in good health (CMV status not recorded). Some clones in this sample may be carry-over from other donors' samples. V and J are TRBV11-2 and TRBJ1-3; TRBD1 matches at 7 bases. CDR3: CASSPGQFSGNTIYF. The CDR3 DNA follows: TGTGCCAGCAGCCCGGGACAGTTCTCTGGAAACACCATATATTTT. Full variable domain (outside the CDR3, taken from reference TRBV11-2 and TRBJ1-3): EAGVAQSPRYKIIEKRQSVAFWCNPISGHATLYWYQQILGQGPKLLIQFQNNGVVDDSQLPKDRFSAERLKGVDSTLKIQPAKLEDSAVYLCASSPGQFSGNTIYFGEGSWLTVV.